This TCR beta chain derives from a study of shared clonotypes between healthy human individuals. The overall study: There were three CD4 naive, three CD4 memory, two CD8 naive and one CD8 memory plates per donor.

Sequenced by immunoSEQ multiplex PCR; TCRdb stores in-frame clones only, minus some. The table lists roughly 2 million clones, approximately 96% of them singletons. Overall study findings and caveats: Memory subsets had estimated richness that was generally smaller than that of naive subsets.

This clone has a single count. Antigen unknown. Germline-derived CDR1 and CDR2 are MGHRA and YSYEKL. The germline V and J ends were trimmed by 4 bases and 9 bases, with 15 bases remaining between them. The CDR3 extends over 13 amino acids. The receptor was derived from a man aged 18 to 35 in good health. V and J are TRBV4-1 and TRBJ2-5, with D possibly matching TRBD1 (6 bases). The specimen was naive CD4+ T cells sorted from blood. Stated subset: CD45RA+ positively selected. The CDR3 bases are TGCGCCAGCAGCCCCTTGGGGGCGCAGGCCCAGTACTTC. It translates to CASSPLGAQAQYF.